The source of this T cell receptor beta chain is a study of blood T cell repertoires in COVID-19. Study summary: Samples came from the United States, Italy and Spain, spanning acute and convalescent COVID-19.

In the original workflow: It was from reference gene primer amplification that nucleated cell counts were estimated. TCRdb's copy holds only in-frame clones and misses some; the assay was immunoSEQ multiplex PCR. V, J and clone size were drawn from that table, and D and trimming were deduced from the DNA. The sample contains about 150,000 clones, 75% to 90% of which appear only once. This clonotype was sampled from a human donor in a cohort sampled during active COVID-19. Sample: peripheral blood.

The CDR3: CASSFSVNQPQHF. The DNA for the CDR3 is TGTGCCAGCAGTTTCAGCGTAAATCAGCCCCAGCATTTT. This sequence joins TRBV28 and TRBJ1-5; no definite D call. Germline V gene data show CDR1 as MDHEN and CDR2 as SYDVKM. The CDR3 runs to 13 residues. V was shortened by 3 bases and J by 4 bases, with 7 bases between the two germline ends.